This TCR beta chain was sequenced during a study of blood T cell repertoires in COVID-19. This clone was counted a few times. This CDR3 contains 13 residues. V lost 3 bases and J lost 2, with 8 bases in between. The germline V gene encodes CDR1 LNHDA and CDR2 SQIVND (reference sequence). Assay used: immunoSEQ multiplex PCR; TCRdb lists only in-frame clones, some missing. The sample shows some 100,000 clones, over 65% of them seen only once. The chain uses TRBV19 and TRBJ2-7; no firm D call. Sequencing was performed on peripheral blood. This TCR derives from a human donor in a cohort sampled during active COVID-19. The chain's CDR3 is CASSIGPAYEQYF. As DNA, the CDR3 is TGTGCCAGTAGTATCGGTCCTGCCTACGAGCAGTACTTC.